The text below deals with one T cell receptor (beta chain). The sample holds other DNA sequences that translate to the same CDR3. Generated by immunoSEQ multiplex PCR, the TCRdb table keeps only in-frame clones and is missing some. This sample has a few million clones, with about 94% found just once. This entry belongs to a study of shared clonotypes between healthy human individuals. The length of the CDR3 is 15 residues. V lost 3 bases and J lost 0, with 9 bases in between. The germline CDR1 and CDR2 sequences are MNHEY and SMNVEV (reference sequence). Positive CCR7 selection of CD45RO-negative cells yielded the naive CD8 cells, and terminally differentiated effector memory CD45RA+ cells were excluded.

The sample was naive CD8+ T cells from PBMCs. The genes are TRBV27 and TRBJ1-5, with no clear D. The TCR originated in a man younger than 35 in good health. Some clones in this sample may be carry-over from other donors' samples. CDR3 in amino acids: CASSLTPFSNQPQHF. The CDR3 DNA reads as TGTGCCAGCAGTTTGACACCGTTTAGCAATCAGCCCCAGCATTTT.